The 25 T cell receptor beta chains reported below all come from one sample, sequenced in a study of cytomegalovirus exposure and HLA in healthy donors. The PCR had 60 Vbeta and 13 Jbeta primers. Measured with immunoSEQ multiplex PCR; TCRdb has only the in-frame clones, and not every one. The sample lists over 100,000 clones, around 68% seen once, with about 4.4% in the top ten. The specimen sequenced was PBMCs. Source of these receptors: a human donor in good health.

The J gene is TRBJ2-1, the V gene TRBV7-6, with TRBD2 identical over 7 bases. After removal of 0 bases from V and 7 bases from J, the junction contained 3 bases not matched to a gene. This CDR3 spans 14 amino acids. CDR1 and CDR2 from the germline V gene are SGHVS and FNYEAQ. CDR3 coding DNA: TGTGCCAGCAGCTTAGCGGGAGGGTGGAATGAGCAGTTCTTC. It translates to CASSLAGGWNEQFF.

V and J are TRBV4-1 and TRBJ2-1, with TRBD2 matching over 11 bases. Germline CDR1 and CDR2: MGHRA and YSYEKL. With V trimmed by 1 base and J by 5 bases, 4 bases remained unmatched. This CDR3 comprises 16 residues. DNA of the CDR3: TGCGCCAGCAGCCAAGTGACTAGCGGGAACCACAATGAGCAGTTCTTC. This sequence encodes CASSQVTSGNHNEQFF.

As to this clone: At the DNA level, this CDR3 is encoded by other sequences in the same sample as well. This chain uses TRBV29-1 with TRBJ2-1; the match to TRBD1 covers 9 bases. This CDR3 spans 14 amino acids. Trimming cost V 4 bases and J 4 bases; bases outside gene matches: 5. The V gene's germline CDR1 is SQVTM and CDR2 ANQGSEA. The CDR3 DNA sequence: TGCAGCGTTGCCGGGACAGGGCCTTACAATGAGCAGTTCTTC. Translated: CSVAGTGPYNEQFF.

The chain carries TRBV14 and TRBJ2-7; 9 nucleotides align to TRBD1. The length of the CDR3 is 16 residues. The germline CDR1 and CDR2 sequences are SGHDN and FVKESK. V dropped 6 bases and J dropped 0; count of bases not matched to a gene: 9. The CDR3 DNA reads TGTGCCAGCAGACCTAGTACAGGGGGCGGCTCCTACGAGCAGTACTTC. It encodes CASRPSTGGGSYEQYF.

This clone was counted between two and nine times. J is TRBJ2-7 and V is TRBV28, with 9 nucleotides matching TRBD1. CDR1 is MDHEN, CDR2 SYDVKM, per germline. The CDR3 has 13 residues. V lost 8 bases and J lost 5; bases outside the gene matches: 7. The CDR3 loop is CASGDRVVDEQYF. DNA for the CDR3: TGTGCCAGCGGGGACAGGGTGGTGGACGAGCAGTACTTC.

The chain is built from TRBV6-1 and TRBJ2-3; 11 bases map to TRBD2. The CDR3 has 15 amino acids. With 6 bases clipped from V and 4 bases from J, the junction kept 6 bases outside the gene matches. Germline V gene data show CDR1 as MNHNS and CDR2 as SASEGT. The CDR3 DNA follows: TGTGCCAGCAGCTTGACTAGCGGGATTGCAGATACGCAGTATTTT. It encodes CASSLTSGIADTQYF.

The chain has TRBV11-3 and TRBJ2-2; a possible D gene is TRBD1 (5 bases). The germline V and J ends were trimmed by 5 bases and 1 base, with 11 bases remaining between them. The CDR3 sequence is 15 residues long. Looked up from germline, CDR1 is SGHNT and CDR2 is YENEEA. The DNA for the CDR3 is TGTGCCAGCAGCGCCCGACAGAAGAACACCGGGGAGCTGTTTTTT. The encoded protein is CASSARQKNTGELFF. Using reference TRBV11-3 and TRBJ2-2 for the parts outside the CDR3, the full variable domain is EAGVVQSPRYKIIEKKQPVAFWCNPISGHNTLYWYLQNLGQGPELLIRYENEEAVDDSQLPKDRFSAERLKGVDSTLKIQPAELGDSAVYLCASSARQKNTGELFFGEGSRLTVL.

This chain links TRBV5-6 with TRBJ2-1; unclear D gene. Germline V lookup: CDR1 SGHDT, CDR2 YYEEEE. Trimming stripped 1 base from V and 5 bases from J, with 10 bases between. CDR3 size: 14 residues. CDR3 protein: CASSLLNRDNEQFF. CDR3 sequence (DNA): TGTGCCAGCAGCTTGTTGAACAGAGACAATGAGCAGTTCTTC.

This chain joins TRBV14 and TRBJ2-2; TRBD2 might be the D (6 bases). Germline V gene sequence: CDR1 SGHDN, CDR2 FVKESK. Trimming pared 1 base from V and 9 bases from J, leaving 21 bases between. The CDR3 extends over 17 amino acids. CDR3 coding DNA: TGTGCCAGCAGCCAAGTCTTCGGGAGTTACATGCACCGGGAGCTGTTTTTT. Translation: CASSQVFGSYMHRELFF.

V gene TRBV18 combines with J gene TRBJ1-1, with D hard to call. Looked up from germline, CDR1 is KGHSH and CDR2 is LQKENI. This CDR3 region has 13 residues. V lost 7 bases and J 1 base, leaving 10 bases between the germline ends. CDR3 residues: CASYRSGNTEAFF. The DNA for the CDR3 is TGTGCCAGCTACCGATCAGGGAACACTGAAGCTTTCTTT.

The chain has TRBV5-5 and TRBJ2-7; 9 nucleotides align to TRBD1. The V and J ends lost 3 bases and 3 bases, in that order; junction bases with no gene match: 4. This CDR3 spans 14 amino acids. Germline assignment: CDR1 SGHKS and CDR2 YYEKEE (reference sequence). The CDR3 loop is CASSYLGQGYEQYF. CDR3 coding DNA: TGTGCCAGCAGCTATTTGGGACAGGGCTACGAGCAGTACTTC. The full variable domain, with the rest looked up from reference TRBV5-5 and TRBJ2-7, is DAGVTQSPTHLIKTRGQQVTLRCSPISGHKSVSWYQQVLGQGPQFIFQYYEKEERGRGNFPDRFSARQFPNYSSELNVNALLLGDSALYLCASSYLGQGYEQYFGPGTRLTVT.

This sequence joins TRBV14 and TRBJ1-5, with D perhaps matching TRBD1 (6 bases). Germline CDR1 SGHDN, CDR2 FVKESK. Trimming left V 1 base short and J 2 bases short, with 18 bases between. The CDR3 is 18 residues long. CDR3 sequence reads: CASSQVEPQGGGNQPQHF. The CDR3 nucleotides are TGTGCCAGCAGCCAAGTAGAACCCCAAGGGGGTGGCAATCAGCCCCAGCATTTT.

This chain uses TRBV4-1 with TRBJ2-3, with D possibly matching TRBD1 (6 bases). Germline CDR1 MGHRA, CDR2 YSYEKL. V lost 3 bases and J 5 bases, leaving 21 bases between the germline ends. The CDR3 sequence is 17 residues long. DNA for the CDR3: TGCGCCAGCAGCCATAAGACAGGTATTAAAGGAGTAGATACGCAGTATTTT. As protein: CASSHKTGIKGVDTQYF.

This clone was found a few times. V usage is TRBV6-1 and J usage is TRBJ2-1; D is possibly TRBD2 (5 bases). The germline V gene has CDR1 MNHNS and CDR2 SASEGT. The V end was cut by 4 bases, the J end by 10 bases, with 8 bases between. The CDR3 is made up of 11 amino acids. CDR3 coding DNA: TGTGCCAGCAGTGGGCAGCGGGAGCAGTTCTTC. It specifies CASSGQREQFF.

The V gene is TRBV4-1, the J gene TRBJ2-7; no definite D call. The V end lost 4 bases, the J end lost 2 bases, and 24 bases lay between the germline ends. The length of the CDR3 is 18 residues. Germline loops: CDR1 MGHRA, CDR2 YSYEKL. The CDR3 loop is CASSPPRRIMWPTYEQYF. CDR3 coding DNA: TGCGCCAGCAGCCCCCCCCGCAGGATAATGTGGCCAACCTACGAGCAGTACTTC.

In its sample, this clone was seen a few times. The chain uses TRBV27 and TRBJ2-7; 8 positions match TRBD2. With 0 bases clipped from V and 4 bases from J, the junction kept 5 bases outside the gene matches. CDR3 size: 15 residues. Looked up from germline, CDR1 is MNHEY and CDR2 is SMNVEV (reference sequence). The chain's CDR3 is CASSLSSGSAYEQYF. DNA of the CDR3: TGTGCCAGCAGTTTATCGAGCGGGAGTGCATACGAGCAGTACTTC.

The chain carries TRBV5-1 and TRBJ2-7; D possibly corresponds to TRBD1 (5 bases). The V and J ends lost 5 bases and 0 bases respectively, with 12 bases between them. Looked up from germline, CDR1 is SGHRS and CDR2 is YFSETQ. The length of the CDR3 is 14 residues. CDR3 residues: CASRQALSSYEQYF. The CDR3, as DNA: TGCGCCAGCAGACAGGCTCTGAGCTCCTACGAGCAGTACTTC.

The rearrangement joins TRBV19 to TRBJ1-1; D possibly corresponds to TRBD1 (6 bases). Germline V gives CDR1 LNHDA, CDR2 SQIVND (reference sequence). V lost 4 bases to trimming and J lost 10 bases, with 19 bases between them. The length of the CDR3 is 14 residues. The CDR3 sequence is CASSTGTRSEGAFF. CDR3 bases: TGTGCCAGTAGTACCGGGACAAGATCTGAAGGAGCTTTCTTT.

This chain connects TRBV14 to TRBJ2-7, with TRBD1 matching over 7 bases. Germline values: CDR1 SGHDN, CDR2 FVKESK. J was trimmed by 3 bases and V by 1 base; bases with no gene match: 9. The CDR3 is made up of 16 amino acids. In nucleotides, the CDR3 is TGTGCCAGCAGCCAAGCTTGGGGACAGAGCGACTACGAGCAGTACTTC. Its protein is CASSQAWGQSDYEQYF.

CDR3 bases: TGTGCCAGCAGGAGCCAAGGACTAGCTCGAGAGCAGTACTTC. Amino acid sequence: CASRSQGLAREQYF. V is TRBV5-6 and J is TRBJ2-7; 8 positions agree with TRBD2. The CDR3 runs 14 residues. Germline lookup yields CDR1 SGHDT and CDR2 YYEEEE. With 5 bases clipped from V and 7 bases from J, the junction kept 11 bases outside the gene matches.

This clone was recorded a few times. V and J are TRBV19 and TRBJ2-7; D call uncertain. This CDR3 spans 13 amino acids. V was shortened by 1 base and J by 3 bases, with 7 bases between the two germline ends. The germline V gene encodes CDR1 LNHDA and CDR2 SQIVND (reference sequence). As DNA, the CDR3 is TGTGCCAGTAGTATAGTTCTGTTCTACGAGCAGTACTTC. Protein product: CASSIVLFYEQYF.

This clone was seen a handful of times. The rearrangement joins TRBV19 to TRBJ2-1; D might be TRBD1 (5 bases). The CDR3 runs to 14 residues. CDR1 and CDR2 (germline): LNHDA, SQIVND (reference sequence). Trimming removed 4 bases at V and 4 bases at J, with 11 bases between. CDR3 sequence: CASSTYDSYNEQFF. The DNA of the CDR3 is TGTGCCAGTAGTACATACGACAGTTACAATGAGCAGTTCTTC.

The V call is TRBV6-1, the J call TRBJ1-2, with no clear D. V lost 6 bases and J 6 bases, leaving 14 bases between the germline ends. The CDR3 runs 13 residues. Germline CDR1 MNHNS, CDR2 SASEGT. The CDR3 DNA follows: TGTGCCAGCAGGACCCCCCTTAGCGATGGCTACACCTTC. This sequence encodes CASRTPLSDGYTF.

CDR3 loop: CASSLYLGRGDQPQHF. In DNA form, the CDR3 reads TGTGCCAGCAGCTTGTATTTGGGGAGGGGAGATCAGCCCCAGCATTTT. The chain has TRBV5-6 and TRBJ1-5; tentative D call: TRBD1 (5 bases). The length of the CDR3 is 16 residues. Germline V lookup: CDR1 SGHDT, CDR2 YYEEEE. Trimming removed 1 base at V and 5 bases at J, with 16 bases between.

The chain joins TRBV28 to TRBJ2-7; TRBD2 matches at 13 bases. The CDR3 sequence is 18 residues long. The J segment lost 6 bases and the V segment lost 1 base, leaving 12 bases of the junction unmatched. Germline CDR1 MDHEN, CDR2 SYDVKM. The chain's CDR3 is CASSLSFGLAGVPGEQYF. CDR3 sequence (DNA): TGTGCCAGCAGTTTATCCTTCGGACTAGCGGGAGTCCCGGGCGAGCAGTACTTC.